The subject of this entry is one T cell receptor beta chain. As yet, its antigen is unknown. The CDR3 loop spans 15 amino acids. V lost 7 bases and J lost 4; bases outside the gene matches: 7. CDR1 and CDR2 from the germline V gene are SGHRS and YFSETQ. For the donor in question, CMV serostatus went unrecorded. These data belong to a study of cytomegalovirus exposure and HLA in healthy donors. The wider study: HLA-typed donors contributed 65 million to 85 million unique TCRs, which were held in an early data release. Overall study findings and caveats: Donors were assumed by presence/absence analyses to have roughly uniform sequencing depth. Most CMV-associated TCR beta chains appeared HLA-restricted in a later analysis.

Use of 60 Vbeta and 13 Jbeta primers characterized the PCR. Generated by immunoSEQ multiplex PCR, the TCRdb table keeps only in-frame clones and is missing some. The sample records around 94,000 clones, 70% to 85% being singletons. The sequenced sample consisted of PBMCs. The genes are TRBV5-1 and TRBJ2-7; 14 bases match TRBD2. This receptor was taken from a human donor in good health. CDR3 DNA sequence: TGCGCCAGCGGCAACGGGACTAGCGGGAGTTACGAGCAGTACTTC. It is translated as CASGNGTSGSYEQYF.